This TCR beta chain stems from a study of T cells after posttransplantation cyclophosphamide. Findings and caveats of the study: Later blood repertoires were often dominated by clones from the donor CD8+ memory compartment. Skin or GI-infiltrating T cells shared few TRB sequences with blood.

This related bone marrow graft donor gave peripheral blood on the day of marrow donation. Clones were sequenced by immunoSEQ multiplex PCR, and TCRdb holds only the in-frame ones, with some missing. Here the sample spans 10,000 to 15,000 clones, about four fifths being singletons. Trimming removed 5 bases from V and 9 bases from J, with 12 bases in between. Germline lookup yields CDR1 SGHRS and CDR2 YFSETQ. This CDR3 is built from 12 residues. To note about this clone: Its target is not known.

Sequencing was carried out using memory CD4+ T cells sorted from PBMCs. The chain links TRBV5-1 to TRBJ2-1, with no clear D. This clonotype was sampled from a man over 45 in good health, CMV-negative, and a related stem cell transplant donor. The CDR3 DNA sequence: TGCGCCAGCAGACGCCCGGGTCCTGAGCAGTTCTTC. Amino acids: CASRRPGPEQFF. Variable domain in full (rest from reference TRBV5-1 and TRBJ2-1): KAGVTQTPRYLIKTRGQQVTLSCSPISGHRSVSWYQQTPGQGLQFLFEYFSETQRNKGNFPGRFSGRQFSNSRSEMNVSTLELGDSALYLCASRRPGPEQFFGPGTRLTVL.